Each of the 23 T cell receptor beta chains below was sequenced from the same sample in a study of blood T cell repertoires in COVID-19 (dated by TCRdb to between 2020 and 2021). The library was made by the immunoSEQ multiplex PCR assay. TCRdb limited this immuneACCESS table to in-frame rearrangements with V and J called. A share of clones is missing; checked studies link under half to unresolved V genes, and the rest is unexplained. The sample has over 130,000 clones on record, 88% of them singletons. Jointly, the top ten make up about 28% of the sample. The specimen was peripheral blood. These TCRs come from a human donor in a cohort sampled during active COVID-19.

V gene TRBV3-1 (or the pseudogene TRBV3-2) combines with J gene TRBJ2-1; 10 bases are a match to TRBD2. Per germline, CDR1 LGHDT and CDR2 YNNKEL (reference sequence). V lost 4 bases to trimming and J lost 6 bases; unmatched junction nucleotides: 6. CDR3 size: 15 residues. The CDR3 region is CASSLSGGPPNEQFF. The CDR3 DNA sequence: TGTGCCAGCAGCCTTAGCGGGGGGCCGCCCAATGAGCAGTTCTTC.

The chain uses TRBV7-2 and TRBJ2-7, with 7 bases fitting TRBD2. Looked up from germline, CDR1 is SGHTA and CDR2 is FQGNSA. V shed 2 bases, J shed 2 bases, and the junction held 6 bases outside the gene matches. CDR3 size: 15 residues. The CDR3 DNA sequence: TGTGCCAGCAGCTTAACCGGGGGGTCTACCTACGAGCAGTACTTC. The encoded protein is CASSLTGGSTYEQYF.

The J gene is TRBJ2-5, the V gene TRBV3-1 (or the pseudogene TRBV3-2); TRBD1 agrees at 9 bases. This CDR3 comprises 15 residues. The ends lost 4 bases at V and 6 bases at J; junction bases unmatched: 9. Germline CDR1 is LGHDT and CDR2 is YNNKEL (reference sequence). The CDR3: CASSRLTGGGKTQYF. The CDR3 nucleotides are TGTGCCAGCAGCCGGCTAACAGGGGGCGGGAAGACCCAGTACTTC.

This chain uses TRBV5-1 with TRBJ1-1; possibly TRBD1 for D (5 bases). This CDR3 spans 15 amino acids. The germline CDR1 and CDR2 sequences are SGHRS and YFSETQ. Trimming shortened V by 0 bases and J by 1 base, and 10 bases separated the two germline ends. The CDR3 loop is CASSLEQVGNTEAFF. The CDR3 coding sequence is TGCGCCAGCAGCTTGGAACAGGTTGGGAACACTGAAGCTTTCTTT.

The rearrangement uses TRBV5-1 and TRBJ1-6; 7 nucleotides match TRBD1. Germline loops: CDR1 SGHRS, CDR2 YFSETQ. This CDR3 region has 17 residues. V shed 0 bases, J shed 2 bases, and the junction held 5 bases outside the gene matches. The chain's CDR3 is CASSLEQGSAYNSPLHF. CDR3 DNA sequence: TGCGCCAGCAGCTTGGAACAGGGGAGTGCCTATAATTCACCCCTCCACTTT.

This chain links TRBV19 with TRBJ2-5; 11 bases map to TRBD2. Germline V gene data show CDR1 as LNHDA and CDR2 as SQIVND (reference sequence). Trimming removed 4 bases from V and 4 bases from J; junction bases left unmatched: 8. This CDR3 contains 16 residues. CDR3 sequence (DNA): TGTGCCAGTAGTACCCCCTTAGCGGGGGGGCGAGAGACCCAGTACTTC. This translates into CASSTPLAGGRETQYF. The full variable domain, rest sourced from reference TRBV19 and TRBJ2-5, is DGGITQSPKYLFRKEGQNVTLSCEQNLNHDAMYWYRQDPGQGLRLIYYSQIVNDFQKGDIAEGYSVSREKKESFPLTVTSAQKNPTAFYLCASSTPLAGGRETQYFGPGTRLLVL.

The chain joins TRBV4-3 to TRBJ1-2; D unclear. This CDR3 comprises 17 residues. Trimming stripped 0 bases from V and 2 bases from J, with 16 bases between. Germline V lookup: CDR1 LGHNA, CDR2 YSLEER. CDR3 sequence: CASSQDSWPGMNYGYTF. CDR3 nucleotides: TGCGCCAGCAGCCAAGATTCGTGGCCAGGAATGAACTATGGCTACACCTTC.

The genes are TRBV7-2 and TRBJ2-1; 8 bases line up with TRBD1. V was clipped by 4 bases and J by 3 bases; unmatched bases: 5. The CDR3 covers 15 residues. Germline-derived CDR1 and CDR2 are SGHTA and FQGNSA. In DNA form, the CDR3 reads TGTGCCAGCAGCTCCGACAGGGGTATCTACAATGAGCAGTTCTTC. It encodes CASSSDRGIYNEQFF.

V usage is TRBV2 and J usage is TRBJ1-1; D is possibly TRBD1 (5 bases). Trimming removed 8 bases at V and 6 bases at J, with 19 bases between. The CDR3 is made up of 14 amino acids. CDR1 SNHLY and CDR2 FYNNEI come from the germline V gene. The CDR3 DNA is TGTGCCAGCGGAGGGGAGGGTCGATCGGCTGAAGCTTTCTTT. This gives the protein CASGGEGRSAEAFF.

The chain couples TRBV29-1 to TRBJ2-7; D not certain. V lost 6 bases to trimming and J lost 0 bases, with 9 bases between them. CDR1 is SQVTM, CDR2 ANQGSEA, per germline. The CDR3 totals 12 residues. CDR3 protein: CSVAGSSYEQYF. CDR3 in DNA: TGCAGCGTCGCAGGTAGCTCCTACGAGCAGTACTTC.

The V gene is TRBV12-3 or TRBV12-4, the J gene TRBJ1-2, with 8 bases that match TRBD1. This CDR3 is 13 amino acids long. The J segment lost 8 bases and the V segment lost 5 bases, leaving 7 bases of the junction unmatched. The CDR3 here is CASSPGQGQGYTF. CDR3 nucleotide sequence: TGTGCCAGCAGTCCCGGACAGGGCCAAGGCTACACCTTC.

The gene calls are TRBV30 and TRBJ2-2; 8 bases agree with TRBD2. Germline CDR1 GTSNPN, CDR2 SVGIG (reference sequence). The ends lost 1 base at V and 6 bases at J; junction bases unmatched: 7. This CDR3 has 15 residues. CDR3 coding DNA: TGTGCCTGGAGTGCTGGTAGCGGGGACCCCGGGGAGCTGTTTTTT. This sequence encodes CAWSAGSGDPGELFF.

V is TRBV10-3 and J is TRBJ2-3; TRBD2 matches 11 bases. Germline trimming cut 4 bases from V and 3 bases from J; bases unmatched to any gene: 6. The V gene's germline CDR1 is ENHRY and CDR2 SYGVKD. The CDR3 has 16 residues. CDR3 coding DNA: TGTGCCATCAGTGGGCCTACTAGCGGGGGAACAGATACGCAGTATTTT. Protein sequence: CAISGPTSGGTDTQYF.

V gene TRBV5-1 combines with J gene TRBJ1-6; tentatively, D is TRBD1 (6 bases). CDR1 and CDR2 from the germline V gene are SGHRS and YFSETQ. V was trimmed by 4 bases and J by 10 bases, leaving 15 bases between them. The CDR3 runs to 14 residues. The CDR3 loop reads CASSPVGAGSPLHF. The CDR3 DNA reads as TGCGCCAGCAGCCCGGTGGGGGCGGGCTCACCCCTCCACTTT.

The V call is TRBV27, the J call TRBJ1-1, with TRBD1 as a possible D gene (6 bases). The germline V and J ends were trimmed by 3 bases and 0 bases, with 11 bases remaining between them. There are 15 residues in the CDR3. CDR1 is MNHEY and CDR2 is SMNVEV in the germline V gene (reference sequence). The CDR3 sequence: CASSLAGVLNTEAFF. For the CDR3, the DNA is TGTGCCAGCAGTTTGGCAGGGGTTTTGAACACTGAAGCTTTCTTT.

The chain links TRBV4-1 to TRBJ2-1; 11 nucleotides align to TRBD2. J lost 7 bases, V lost 5 bases, and 7 bases had no gene match. Germline lookup yields CDR1 MGHRA and CDR2 YSYEKL. This CDR3 spans 15 amino acids. CDR3 coding DNA: TGCGCCAGCAGCTCCCGGACTAGCGGGTGGAATGAGCAGTTCTTC. This gives the protein CASSSRTSGWNEQFF.

The rearrangement uses TRBV25-1 and TRBJ2-7; D is perhaps TRBD1 (5 bases). The CDR3 contains 11 residues. Germline V lookup: CDR1 MGHDK, CDR2 SYGVNS. Trimming stripped 5 bases from V and 6 bases from J, with 8 bases between. For the CDR3, the DNA is TGTGCCAGCAGTAGGGGTAGCGAGCAGTACTTC. Protein: CASSRGSEQYF.

The chain has TRBV9 and TRBJ2-5, with 9 bases matching TRBD2. The CDR3 is made up of 17 amino acids. The junction had 14 bases not matched to a gene; V was cut back by 4 bases and J by 4 bases. Germline loops: CDR1 SGDLS, CDR2 YYNGEE. The CDR3 loop is CASSPSERGVAPETQYF. The CDR3 DNA sequence: TGTGCCAGCAGCCCCTCGGAGCGGGGGGTAGCCCCAGAGACCCAGTACTTC.

The V and J genes are TRBV4-3 and TRBJ2-6; 7 bases map to TRBD2. This CDR3 has 20 amino acids. The germline CDR1 and CDR2 sequences are LGHNA and YSLEER. V trimming: 1 base; J trimming: 0 bases; junction bases outside the gene matches: 12. CDR3 loop: CASSQALYLRGSSGANVLTF. For the CDR3, the DNA is TGCGCCAGCAGCCAAGCTCTCTATTTGCGGGGGAGCTCTGGGGCCAACGTCCTGACTTTC.

This CDR3 is CASSSGQGSDSYNSPLHF. The CDR3 DNA reads TGCGCCAGCAGCTCTGGCCAGGGGTCAGACTCCTATAATTCACCCCTCCACTTT. The chain carries TRBV5-1 and TRBJ1-6, with D maybe TRBD1 (6 bases). This CDR3 comprises 18 residues. Trimming took 3 bases from V and 0 from J, leaving 16 bases between them. Germline CDR1 and CDR2: SGHRS and YFSETQ.

This chain links TRBV5-1 with TRBJ2-5, with 13 bases fitting TRBD2. This CDR3 has 15 residues. Looked up from germline, CDR1 is SGHRS and CDR2 is YFSETQ. The V segment lost 4 bases and the J segment 5 bases; nucleotides outside the gene matches: 5. The chain's CDR3 is CASSPGLAGMETQYF. CDR3 DNA: TGCGCCAGCAGCCCGGGACTAGCGGGGATGGAGACCCAGTACTTC. Full variable domain (outside the CDR3, taken from reference TRBV5-1 and TRBJ2-5): KAGVTQTPRYLIKTRGQQVTLSCSPISGHRSVSWYQQTPGQGLQFLFEYFSETQRNKGNFPGRFSGRQFSNSRSEMNVSTLELGDSALYLCASSPGLAGMETQYFGPGTRLLVL.

The V call is TRBV11-2, the J call TRBJ1-4, with TRBD1 identical over 9 bases. V gave up 5 bases and J gave up 8 bases; unmatched junction bases: 9. Germline V gene lookup returns CDR1 SGHAT and CDR2 FQNNGV. The CDR3 length is 15 residues. In DNA form, the CDR3 reads TGTGCCAGCAGCGCCTGGACAGGGGATTTCGAAAAACTGTTTTTT. It specifies CASSAWTGDFEKLFF.

The rearrangement links TRBV6-2 or TRBV6-3 to TRBJ1-3; D uncertain. Germline V CDR1 and CDR2: MNHEY, SVGEGT. Trimming left V 4 bases short and J 0 bases short, with 10 bases between. The CDR3 extends over 15 amino acids. In DNA form, the CDR3 reads TGTGCCAGCAGTTCCACCGGTAGCTCTGGAAACACCATATATTTT. This encodes CASSSTGSSGNTIYF.